A single sample gave rise to the 20 T cell receptor beta chains below, sequenced in a study of OX40 agonist ivuxolimab in advanced cancers. The method was immunoSEQ multiplex PCR; TCRdb's version includes in-frame clones alone and lacks a portion of them. The sample lists some 100,000 clones; 70% to 90% were seen once. The sample consisted of CD4+ or CD8+ T cells sorted from blood, taken in a trial of the OX40 agonist ivuxolimab. Receptors originate from an adult with an advanced solid tumor such as melanoma, head and neck, liver or kidney cancer.

The V and J genes are TRBV19 and TRBJ1-3; D unresolved. This CDR3 spans 15 amino acids. V was trimmed by 3 bases and J by 2 bases, leaving 11 bases between them. From germline, CDR1 is LNHDA and CDR2 SQIVND (reference sequence). CDR3 in DNA: TGTGCCAGTAGTATCCAGCCCGGCACTGGAAACACCATATATTTT. It yields the protein CASSIQPGTGNTIYF.

V gene TRBV18 combines with J gene TRBJ1-1, with D perhaps matching TRBD1 (5 bases). CDR3 size: 16 residues. Germline values: CDR1 KGHSH, CDR2 LQKENI. Trimming took 4 bases from V and 7 from J, leaving 22 bases between them. CDR3 amino acids: CASSLQEGRGPDEAFF. CDR3 coding DNA: TGTGCCAGCTCACTACAGGAAGGGAGAGGGCCGGATGAAGCTTTCTTT.

V is TRBV10-2 and J is TRBJ2-7; D is unclear. Trimming cost V 5 bases and J 7 bases, with 18 bases left between them. The CDR3 runs 14 residues. CDR1 and CDR2 (germline): WSHSY, SAAADI. CDR3 protein: CASSFNPQAMEQYF. The CDR3 DNA reads TGCGCCAGCAGTTTCAACCCCCAGGCTATGGAGCAGTACTTC.

This clone has only one observation. CDR3 DNA: TGTGCCAGCAGTGAAAGGACAGGGAAAAATGAGCAGTTCTTC. Protein: CASSERTGKNEQFF. The J gene is TRBJ2-1, the V gene TRBV2; 8 bases line up with TRBD1. Germline trimming cut 2 bases from V and 7 bases from J; bases unmatched to any gene: 4. CDR3 length: 14 amino acids. Germline CDR1 and CDR2: SNHLY and FYNNEI.

The chain has TRBV28 and TRBJ2-3, with 11 bases lining up with TRBD2. Germline V gives CDR1 MDHEN, CDR2 SYDVKM. The CDR3 contains 15 residues. The J segment lost 0 bases and the V segment lost 5 bases, leaving 1 base of the junction unmatched. CDR3 in DNA: TGTGCCAGCAGTCCTAGCGGGAGGAGCACAGATACGCAGTATTTT. Protein sequence: CASSPSGRSTDTQYF.

This chain joins TRBV21-1 and TRBJ1-2. TRBV21-1 is annotated as a pseudogene. CDR3 length: 17 amino acids. The CDR3 bases are TGTGCCAGCAGCTCCAAAAGGGTGTTGGTACGAAGGTATGGCTACACCTTC. It yields the protein CASSSKRVLVRRYGYTF.

This chain connects TRBV5-1 to TRBJ2-7, with 12 bases lining up with TRBD1. The length of the CDR3 is 16 residues. From germline, CDR1 is SGHRS and CDR2 YFSETQ. J gave up 6 bases and V 4 bases, and 11 bases lay outside the gene matches. CDR3: CASSVSPGQGAVEQYF. CDR3 DNA sequence: TGCGCCAGCAGCGTATCGCCGGGACAGGGGGCGGTCGAGCAGTACTTC.

The CDR3 sequence is CASSSATSGRGDEQYF. DNA of the CDR3: TGTGCCAGCAGTTCCGCTACTAGCGGGAGAGGCGACGAGCAGTACTTC. The rearrangement links TRBV6-5 to TRBJ2-7; 11 bases map to TRBD2. The J segment lost 5 bases and the V segment lost 4 bases, leaving 10 bases of the junction unmatched. In germline, CDR1 is MNHEY, CDR2 SVGAGI. CDR3 length: 16 amino acids.

This clone was counted between two and nine times. The chain couples TRBV28 to TRBJ2-3; 7 nucleotides match TRBD2. The CDR3 runs to 14 residues. In germline, CDR1 is MDHEN, CDR2 SYDVKM. V shed 8 bases, J shed 5 bases, and the junction held 10 bases outside the gene matches. The CDR3 spells CASGTLSGQDTQYF. CDR3 bases: TGTGCCAGCGGAACCCTTAGCGGGCAAGATACGCAGTATTTT.

The V gene is TRBV6-5, the J gene TRBJ1-1; perhaps TRBD1 as D (6 bases). The V gene's germline CDR1 is MNHEY and CDR2 SVGAGI. The length of the CDR3 is 14 residues. The ends were cut back, 7 bases at V and 5 bases at J, with 17 bases in the middle. This chain's CDR3 is CASISLGGRTEAFF. CDR3 bases: TGTGCCAGCATCTCTCTGGGGGGGCGGACTGAAGCTTTCTTT.

The chain combines TRBV30 with TRBJ1-2, with 8 bases fitting TRBD1. V was clipped by 4 bases and J by 4 bases; unmatched bases: 8. Germline CDR1 reads GTSNPN; CDR2 reads SVGIG (reference sequence). This CDR3 contains 14 residues. CDR3 nucleotides: TGTGCCTGGAACGACAGGGGTCCTTTCTATGGCTACACCTTC. Encoded protein: CAWNDRGPFYGYTF.

The chain uses TRBV6-1 and TRBJ2-1; D gene uncertain. The V end lost 4 bases, the J end lost 0 bases, and 10 bases lay between the germline ends. The CDR3 sequence is 15 residues long. Germline V gives CDR1 MNHNS, CDR2 SASEGT. The CDR3 bases are TGTGCCAGCAGTGTGGACGCCCGCTCCTACAATGAGCAGTTCTTC. It yields the protein CASSVDARSYNEQFF.

This chain uses TRBV30 with TRBJ2-3, with 10 bases fitting TRBD2. The CDR3 contains 14 residues. From germline, CDR1 is GTSNPN and CDR2 SVGIG (reference sequence). J was trimmed by 13 bases and V by 2 bases; bases with no gene match: 12. The CDR3 protein is CAWSPSGSSGQEYF. The CDR3 DNA sequence: TGTGCCTGGAGTCCTAGCGGGAGTTCAGGTCAGGAGTATTTT.

The rearrangement uses TRBV6-1 and TRBJ2-1; possible D gene TRBD2, 6 bases. The germline V and J ends were trimmed by 1 base and 5 bases, with 15 bases remaining between them. The CDR3 contains 16 residues. The germline CDR1 and CDR2 sequences are MNHNS and SASEGT. This CDR3 reads CASSEVPREPHNEQFF. The CDR3 bases are TGTGCCAGCAGTGAAGTCCCCCGGGAGCCCCACAATGAGCAGTTCTTC.

This chain uses TRBV28 with TRBJ1-2, with D unclear. The V gene lost 1 base and the J gene lost 4 bases, with 13 bases spanning the gap. Per the germline V gene, CDR1 is MDHEN and CDR2 is SYDVKM. There are 15 residues in the CDR3. The CDR3 here is CASSLLSPTVYGYTF. The CDR3 region has the DNA TGTGCCAGCAGTTTATTATCCCCGACGGTCTATGGCTACACCTTC.

V gene TRBV2 combines with J gene TRBJ2-7, with 7 bases matching TRBD2. Trimming took 6 bases from V and 5 from J; bases not matched to a gene: 13. CDR1 SNHLY and CDR2 FYNNEI come from the germline V gene. CDR3 size: 15 residues. CDR3 amino acids: CASREGTTSRHEQYF. In nucleotides, the CDR3 is TGTGCCAGCAGAGAGGGGACTACGTCTAGGCACGAGCAGTACTTC.

The chain couples TRBV18 to TRBJ1-2, with D tentatively TRBD1 (6 bases). Germline V gene sequence: CDR1 KGHSH, CDR2 LQKENI. V lost 4 bases, J lost 3 bases, and 9 bases lay in between. The CDR3 is 13 amino acids. The CDR3 DNA sequence: TGTGCCAGCTCACAGACAGGAGACTATGGCTACACCTTC. Protein: CASSQTGDYGYTF.

Only one count was recorded for this clone. This chain links TRBV12-5 with TRBJ2-2, with a tentative D call TRBD2 (6 bases). The CDR3 is made up of 18 amino acids. CDR1 is LGHNT and CDR2 is FRNRAP in the germline V gene. V lost 7 bases and J lost 0, with 21 bases in between. The CDR3 DNA is TGTGCTAGTGCAAGAGTCCTAGCGTATTACGCGAACACCGGGGAGCTGTTTTTT. This translates into CASARVLAYYANTGELFF.

The J gene is TRBJ2-7, the V gene TRBV2; D is unresolved. This CDR3 region has 12 residues. Germline CDR1 reads SNHLY; CDR2 reads FYNNEI. V was trimmed by 6 bases and J by 6 bases, leaving 12 bases between them. CDR3 coding DNA: TGTGCCAGCAGAACAAACATCCTCGAGCAGTACTTC. Its protein product is CASRTNILEQYF.

This chain links TRBV5-1 with TRBJ1-4; D is unclear. Germline loops: CDR1 SGHRS, CDR2 YFSETQ. This CDR3 is 16 amino acids long. With 0 bases removed from V and 0 bases from J, the gap between germline ends came to 9 bases. The chain's CDR3 is CASSLDSQATNEKLFF. CDR3 DNA sequence: TGCGCCAGCAGCTTGGATTCACAAGCAACTAATGAAAAACTGTTTTTT. The whole variable domain, filled in from reference TRBV5-1 and TRBJ1-4, reads KAGVTQTPRYLIKTRGQQVTLSCSPISGHRSVSWYQQTPGQGLQFLFEYFSETQRNKGNFPGRFSGRQFSNSRSEMNVSTLELGDSALYLCASSLDSQATNEKLFFGSGTQLSVL.